Below are 7 T cell receptor beta chains sequenced from a single sample in a study of type 1 and type 2 diabetes patients. The PCR template was genomic DNA. Multiplex PCR with 30 forward and 13 reverse primers amplified the TCR beta CDR3. TCRdb itself ran the multiplex PCR reads through MiXCR, one entry per CDR3 protein. The sample includes about 290,000 distinct CDR3 sequences, 45% to 60% of them seen just once. The sample was peripheral blood mononuclear cells (PBMCs). The receptor source for this set is a man younger than 30 with type 2 diabetes.

This clonotype was seen more than once but under ten times. A read error is possible here, since a much larger clone lies one base away. The J gene is TRBJ2-7, the V gene TRBV10-3, with D perhaps matching TRBD2 (5 bases). Germline V gene sequence: CDR1 ENHRY, CDR2 SYGVKD. The CDR3 totals 13 residues. Written as DNA, the CDR3 is TGTGCCATCAGTGGAGGGCAGTCCTACGAGCAGTGCTTC. Protein product: CAISGGQSYEQCF.

DNA of the CDR3: TGTGCCAGCAGTGATCCAGTGACCTACGAGCAGTACTTC. The encoded protein is CASSDPVTYEQYF. The rearrangement joins TRBV6-1 to TRBJ2-7; no firm D call. The CDR3 sequence is 13 residues long. The germline CDR1 and CDR2 sequences are MNHNS and SASEGT. Trimming removed 3 bases from V and 2 bases from J, with 8 bases in between.

The rearrangement uses TRBV20-1 and TRBJ2-7, with 8 bases matching TRBD2. The CDR3 sequence is 16 residues long. Trimming at V came to 3 bases and at J to 6 bases, leaving 16 bases not matched to a gene. Germline CDR1 DFQATT, CDR2 SNEGSKA (reference sequence). The CDR3 here is CSASTGGVLGFFEQYF. CDR3 coding DNA: TGCAGTGCTAGTACGGGGGGGGTCCTCGGTTTTTTCGAGCAGTACTTC.

This sequence joins TRBV12-3 or TRBV12-4 and TRBJ2-5; possible D gene TRBD2, 5 bases. CDR3 length: 13 residues. V was trimmed by 6 bases and J by 4 bases, leaving 12 bases between them. CDR3 residues: CASSEGNRETQYF. CDR3 DNA: TGTGCCAGCAGCGAGGGAAATAGAGAGACCCAGTACTTC.

Only a few counts were recorded for this clonotype. The genes are TRBV12-3 or TRBV12-4 and TRBJ2-7; D gene ambiguous. V lost 7 bases to trimming and J lost 6 bases, with 16 bases between them. The CDR3 has 13 amino acids. The chain's CDR3 is CASTTQAGGEQYF. The CDR3, as DNA: TGTGCCAGCACCACCCAAGCAGGTGGCGAGCAGTACTTC.

At least ten counts were recorded for this clonotype. The J gene is TRBJ1-6, the V gene TRBV15, with TRBD1 matching over 7 bases. Per germline, CDR1 LNHNV and CDR2 YYDKDF (reference sequence). The ends lost 0 bases at V and 10 bases at J; junction bases unmatched: 3. The CDR3 is 14 residues long. The CDR3 bases are TGTGCCACCAGCAGAGAGACAGGGCACTCACCCCTCCACTTT. Amino acids: CATSRETGHSPLHF. The variable domain in full, completed from reference TRBV15 and TRBJ1-6, reads DAMVIQNPRYQVTQFGKPVTLSCSQTLNHNVMYWYQQKSSQAPKLLFHYYDKDFNNEADTPDNFQSRRPNTSFCFLDIRSPGLGDTAMYLCATSRETGHSPLHFGNGTRLTVT.

V is TRBV28 and J is TRBJ2-3, with a possible D match to TRBD2 (5 bases). Trimming left V 11 bases short and J 7 bases short, with 13 bases between. Germline V lookup: CDR1 MDHEN, CDR2 SYDVKM. The CDR3 has 11 amino acids. CDR3 DNA: TGTGCCGAGGCTTACGGGAATACGCAGTATTTT. Residues: CAEAYGNTQYF.